This T cell receptor beta chain was sequenced in a study of blood T cell repertoires in COVID-19. The data were produced by immunoSEQ multiplex PCR, yet TCRdb's version contains in-frame clones alone and is incomplete. The table lists around 65,000 clones, around 85% of them singletons. The germline V and J ends were trimmed by 3 bases and 10 bases, with 16 bases remaining between them. The CDR3 sequence is 13 residues long. This clone was counted only a few times. The receptor was isolated from a woman aged 80 or over with active or convalescent COVID-19. The source material was peripheral blood. V gene TRBV12-3 or TRBV12-4 combines with J gene TRBJ2-7, with a possible D match to TRBD2 (6 bases). This chain's CDR3 is CASSLGTPVEQYF. As DNA, the CDR3 is TGTGCCAGCAGTTTGGGGACTCCAGTCGAACAGTACTTC.